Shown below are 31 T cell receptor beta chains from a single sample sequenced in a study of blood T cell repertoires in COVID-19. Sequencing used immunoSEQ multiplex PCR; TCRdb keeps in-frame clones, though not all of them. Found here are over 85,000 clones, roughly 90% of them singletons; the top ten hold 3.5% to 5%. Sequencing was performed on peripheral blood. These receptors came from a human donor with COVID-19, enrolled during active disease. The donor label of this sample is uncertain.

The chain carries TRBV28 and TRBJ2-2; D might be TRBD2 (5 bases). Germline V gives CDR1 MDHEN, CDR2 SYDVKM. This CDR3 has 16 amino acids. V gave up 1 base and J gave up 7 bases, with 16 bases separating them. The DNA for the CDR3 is TGTGCCAGCAGTTTATCCCTCGGGGTTAGCGTCGGGGAGCTGTTTTTT. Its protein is CASSLSLGVSVGELFF. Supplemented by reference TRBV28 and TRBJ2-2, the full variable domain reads DVKVTQSSRYLVKRTGEKVFLECVQDMDHENMFWYRQDPGLGLRLIYFSYDVKMKEKGDIPEGYSVSREKKERFSLILESASTNQTSMYLCASSLSLGVSVGELFFGEGSRLTVL.

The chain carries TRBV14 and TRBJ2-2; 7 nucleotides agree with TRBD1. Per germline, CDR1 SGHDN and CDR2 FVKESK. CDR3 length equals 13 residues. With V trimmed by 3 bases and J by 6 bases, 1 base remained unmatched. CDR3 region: CASSHTGAGELFF. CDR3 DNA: TGTGCCAGCAGCCATACAGGGGCCGGGGAGCTGTTTTTT.

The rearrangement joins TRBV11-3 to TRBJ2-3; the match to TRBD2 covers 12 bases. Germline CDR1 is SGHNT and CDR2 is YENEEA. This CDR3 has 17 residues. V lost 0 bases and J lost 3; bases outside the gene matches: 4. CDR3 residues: CASSLDLAGGPTDTQYF. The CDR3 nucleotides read TGTGCCAGCAGCTTAGATCTAGCGGGGGGGCCAACAGATACGCAGTATTTT.

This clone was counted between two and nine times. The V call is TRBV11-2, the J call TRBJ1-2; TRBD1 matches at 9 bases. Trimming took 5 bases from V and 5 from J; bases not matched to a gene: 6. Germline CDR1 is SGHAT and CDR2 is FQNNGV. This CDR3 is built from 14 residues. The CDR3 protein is CASSPGQGKYGYTF. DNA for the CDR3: TGTGCCAGCAGCCCCGGACAGGGGAAGTATGGCTACACCTTC.

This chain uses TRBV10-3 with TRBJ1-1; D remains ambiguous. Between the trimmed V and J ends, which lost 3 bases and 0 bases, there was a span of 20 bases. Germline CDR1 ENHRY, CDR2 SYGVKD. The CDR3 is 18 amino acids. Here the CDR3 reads CAISENPIGEAVNTEAFF. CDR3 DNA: TGTGCCATCAGTGAAAACCCAATTGGGGAGGCCGTGAACACTGAAGCTTTCTTT.

The CDR3 reads CASSAGGGNTEAFF. The CDR3 bases are TGTGCCAGCAGTGCGGGCGGGGGGAACACTGAAGCTTTCTTT. The J gene is TRBJ1-1, the V gene TRBV25-1, with D tentatively TRBD1 (5 bases). V was trimmed by 4 bases and J by 1 base, leaving 10 bases between them. The CDR3 is 14 amino acids. CDR1 and CDR2 from the germline V gene are MGHDK and SYGVNS.

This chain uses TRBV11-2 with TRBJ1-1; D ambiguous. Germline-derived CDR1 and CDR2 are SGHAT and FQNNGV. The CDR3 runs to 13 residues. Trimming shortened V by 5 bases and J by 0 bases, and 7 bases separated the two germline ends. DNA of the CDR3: TGTGCCAGCAGCCGAGGAGTGAACACTGAAGCTTTCTTT. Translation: CASSRGVNTEAFF.

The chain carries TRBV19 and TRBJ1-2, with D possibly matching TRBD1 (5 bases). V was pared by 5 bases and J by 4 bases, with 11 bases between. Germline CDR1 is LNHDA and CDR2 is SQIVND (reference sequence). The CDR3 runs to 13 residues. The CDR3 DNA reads TGTGCCAGTAGTTTCAGGGAGGCCTATGGCTACACCTTC. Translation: CASSFREAYGYTF.

CDR3 in amino acids: CASAWGGGSDTEAFF. The CDR3 DNA follows: TGTGCCAGCGCCTGGGGGGGAGGGAGCGACACTGAAGCTTTCTTT. The chain is built from TRBV25-1 and TRBJ1-1, with D tentatively TRBD1 (5 bases). The CDR3 length is 15 residues. Trimming left V 8 bases short and J 3 bases short, with 19 bases between. The germline CDR1 and CDR2 sequences are MGHDK and SYGVNS.

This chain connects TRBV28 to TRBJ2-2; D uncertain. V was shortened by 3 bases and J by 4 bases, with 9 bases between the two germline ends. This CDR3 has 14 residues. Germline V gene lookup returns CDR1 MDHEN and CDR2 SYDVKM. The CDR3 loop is CASSFSGGTGELFF. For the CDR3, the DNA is TGTGCCAGCAGTTTTAGTGGTGGCACCGGGGAGCTGTTTTTT.

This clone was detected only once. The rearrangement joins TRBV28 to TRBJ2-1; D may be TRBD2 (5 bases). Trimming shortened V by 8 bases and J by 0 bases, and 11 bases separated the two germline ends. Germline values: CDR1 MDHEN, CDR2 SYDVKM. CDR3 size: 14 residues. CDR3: CASGIGSSYNEQFF. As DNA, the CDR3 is TGTGCCAGCGGAATAGGGAGCTCCTACAATGAGCAGTTCTTC.

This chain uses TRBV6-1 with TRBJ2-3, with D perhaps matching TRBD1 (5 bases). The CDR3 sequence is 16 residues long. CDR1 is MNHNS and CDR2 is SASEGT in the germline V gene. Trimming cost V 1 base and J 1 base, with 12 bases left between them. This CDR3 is CASSEDRGQGTDTQYF. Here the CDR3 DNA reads TGTGCCAGCAGTGAAGATAGGGGCCAGGGCACAGATACGCAGTATTTT.

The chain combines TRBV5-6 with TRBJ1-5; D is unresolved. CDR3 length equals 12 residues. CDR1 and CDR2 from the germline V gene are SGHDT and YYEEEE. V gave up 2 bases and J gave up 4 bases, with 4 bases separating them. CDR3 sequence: CASSLLNQPQHF. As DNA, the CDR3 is TGTGCCAGCAGCTTACTGAATCAGCCCCAGCATTTT.

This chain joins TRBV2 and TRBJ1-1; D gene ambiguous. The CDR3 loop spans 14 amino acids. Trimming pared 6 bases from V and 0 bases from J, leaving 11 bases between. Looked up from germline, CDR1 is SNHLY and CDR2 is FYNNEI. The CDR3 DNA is TGTGCCAGCAGCCGCCAAGCAATGAACACTGAAGCTTTCTTT. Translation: CASSRQAMNTEAFF.

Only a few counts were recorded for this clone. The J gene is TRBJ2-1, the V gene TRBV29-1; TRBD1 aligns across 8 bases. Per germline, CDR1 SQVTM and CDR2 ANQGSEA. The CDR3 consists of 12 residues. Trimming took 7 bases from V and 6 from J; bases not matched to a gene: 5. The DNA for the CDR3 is TGCAGCGCCCAGGGGGCGCCCAATGAGCAGTTCTTC. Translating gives CSAQGAPNEQFF.

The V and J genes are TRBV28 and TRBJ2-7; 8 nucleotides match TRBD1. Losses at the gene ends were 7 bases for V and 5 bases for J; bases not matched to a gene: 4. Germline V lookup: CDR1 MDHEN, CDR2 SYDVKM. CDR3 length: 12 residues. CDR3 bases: TGTGCCAGCACCGGACAGGGAGACGAGCAGTACTTC. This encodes CASTGQGDEQYF.

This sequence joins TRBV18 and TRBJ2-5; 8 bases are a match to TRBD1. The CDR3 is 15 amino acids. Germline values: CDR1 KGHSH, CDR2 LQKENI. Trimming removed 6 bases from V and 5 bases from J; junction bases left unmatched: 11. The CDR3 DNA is TGTGCCAGCTCGCTGGACAGGGATGGCGAGGAGACCCAGTACTTC. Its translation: CASSLDRDGEETQYF. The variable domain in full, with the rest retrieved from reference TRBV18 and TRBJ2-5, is NAGVMQNPRHLVRRRGQEARLRCSPMKGHSHVYWYRQLPEEGLKFMVYLQKENIIDESGMPKERFSAEFPKEGPSILRIQQVVRGDSAAYFCASSLDRDGEETQYFGPGTRLLVL.

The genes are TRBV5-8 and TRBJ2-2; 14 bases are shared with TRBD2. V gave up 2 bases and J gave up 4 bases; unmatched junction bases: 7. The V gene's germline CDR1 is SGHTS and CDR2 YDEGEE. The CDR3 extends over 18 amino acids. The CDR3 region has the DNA TGTGCCAGCAGCTTCAGCGGGACTAGCGGGAGAGGCACCGGGGAGCTGTTTTTT. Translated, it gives CASSFSGTSGRGTGELFF.

The CDR3 loop is CASRGQGLRYEQYF. The DNA of the CDR3 is TGTGCCAGCAGAGGACAGGGACTACGATACGAGCAGTACTTC. V is TRBV6-5 and J is TRBJ2-7; possibly TRBD1 for D (8 bases). The length of the CDR3 is 14 residues. Per the germline V gene, CDR1 is MNHEY and CDR2 is SVGAGI. Trimming took 6 bases from V and 4 from J, leaving 16 bases between them.

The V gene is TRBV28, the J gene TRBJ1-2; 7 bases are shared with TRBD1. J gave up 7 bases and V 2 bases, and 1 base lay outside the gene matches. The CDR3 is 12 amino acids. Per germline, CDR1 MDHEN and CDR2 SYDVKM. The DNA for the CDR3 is TGTGCCAGCAGTTTAGACAGGGCTGGCTACACCTTC. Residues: CASSLDRAGYTF.

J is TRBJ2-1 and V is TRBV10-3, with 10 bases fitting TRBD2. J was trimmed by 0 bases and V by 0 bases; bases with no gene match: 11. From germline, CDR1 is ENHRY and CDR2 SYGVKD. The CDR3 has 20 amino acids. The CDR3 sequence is CAISESRLAGALSSYNEQFF. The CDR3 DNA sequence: TGTGCCATCAGTGAGTCGAGGCTAGCGGGGGCTCTGAGCTCCTACAATGAGCAGTTCTTC.

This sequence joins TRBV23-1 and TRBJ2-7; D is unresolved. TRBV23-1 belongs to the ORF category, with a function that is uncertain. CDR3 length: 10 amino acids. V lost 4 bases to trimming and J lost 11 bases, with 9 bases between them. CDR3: CASSPPREYF. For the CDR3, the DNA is TGCGCCAGCAGTCCCCCCCGGGAGTACTTC.

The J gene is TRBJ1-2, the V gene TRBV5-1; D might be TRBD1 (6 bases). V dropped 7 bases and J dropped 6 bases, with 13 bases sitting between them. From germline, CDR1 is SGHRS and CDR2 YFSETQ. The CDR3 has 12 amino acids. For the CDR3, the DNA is TGCGCCAGCCGATTCAACAGGGATGGCTACACCTTC. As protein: CASRFNRDGYTF.

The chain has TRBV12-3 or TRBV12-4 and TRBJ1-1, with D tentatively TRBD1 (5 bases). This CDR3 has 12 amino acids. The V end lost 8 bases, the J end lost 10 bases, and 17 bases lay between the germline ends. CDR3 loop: CASLLEGFLAFF. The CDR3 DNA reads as TGTGCCAGCCTCCTGGAGGGGTTTTTAGCTTTCTTT.

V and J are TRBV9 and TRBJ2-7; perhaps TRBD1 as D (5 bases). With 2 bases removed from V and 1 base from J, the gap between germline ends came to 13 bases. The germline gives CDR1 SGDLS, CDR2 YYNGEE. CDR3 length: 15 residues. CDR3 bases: TGTGCCAGCAGCGTTGCCCACGGACAATCCTACGAGCAGTACTTC. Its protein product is CASSVAHGQSYEQYF.

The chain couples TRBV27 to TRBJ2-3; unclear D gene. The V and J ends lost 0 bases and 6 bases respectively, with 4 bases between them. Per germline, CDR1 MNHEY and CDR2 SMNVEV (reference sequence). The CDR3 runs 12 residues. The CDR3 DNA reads TGTGCCAGCAGTTTATCCGGTGATACGCAGTATTTT. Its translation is CASSLSGDTQYF.

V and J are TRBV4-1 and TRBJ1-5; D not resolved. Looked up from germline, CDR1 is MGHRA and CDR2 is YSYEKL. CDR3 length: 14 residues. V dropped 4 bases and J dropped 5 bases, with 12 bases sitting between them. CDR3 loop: CASSLRPLDQPQHF. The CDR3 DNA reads TGCGCCAGCAGCCTAAGACCCCTAGATCAGCCCCAGCATTTT.

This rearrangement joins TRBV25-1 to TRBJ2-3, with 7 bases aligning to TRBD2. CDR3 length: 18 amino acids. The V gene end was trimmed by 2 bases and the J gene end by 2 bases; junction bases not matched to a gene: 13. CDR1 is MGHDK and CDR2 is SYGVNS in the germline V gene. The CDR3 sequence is CASSETLEAGRNTDTQYF. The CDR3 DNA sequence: TGTGCCAGCAGTGAAACCCTCGAAGCGGGAAGGAACACAGATACGCAGTATTTT.

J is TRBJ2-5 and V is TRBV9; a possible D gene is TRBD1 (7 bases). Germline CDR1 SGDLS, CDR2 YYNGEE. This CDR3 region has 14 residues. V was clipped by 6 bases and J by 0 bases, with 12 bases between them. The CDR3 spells CASIFRGDQETQYF. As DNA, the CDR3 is TGTGCCAGCATCTTCAGGGGGGACCAAGAGACCCAGTACTTC.

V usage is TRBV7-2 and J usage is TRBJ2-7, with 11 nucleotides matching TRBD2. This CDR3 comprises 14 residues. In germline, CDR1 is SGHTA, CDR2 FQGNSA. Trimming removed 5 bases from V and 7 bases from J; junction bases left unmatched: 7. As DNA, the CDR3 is TGTGCCAGCAGCCGCACTAGCGGGAGAGATGAGCAGTACTTC. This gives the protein CASSRTSGRDEQYF.

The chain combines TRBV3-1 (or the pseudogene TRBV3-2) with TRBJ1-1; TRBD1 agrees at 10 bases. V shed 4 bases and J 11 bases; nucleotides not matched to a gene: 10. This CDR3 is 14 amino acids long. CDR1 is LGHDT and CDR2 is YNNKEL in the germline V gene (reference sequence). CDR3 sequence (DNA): TGTGCCAGCAGCCCTAGGGACAGGGGAGGGGAGGCTTTCTTT. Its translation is CASSPRDRGGEAFF.